This T cell receptor (beta chain) was found in a study of blood T cell repertoires in COVID-19. Study as a whole: The analysed material was cDNA or gDNA that came from T cells, B-cell-depleted T cells, or PBMCs.

Clones were read by immunoSEQ multiplex PCR, and TCRdb kept only the in-frame ones, dropping some. The data contain approximately 220,000 clones, 85% of them singletons. Germline trimming cut 4 bases from V and 2 bases from J; bases unmatched to any gene: 12. The CDR3 has 18 residues. CDR1 is SGDLS and CDR2 is YYNGEE in the germline V gene. Recruitment covered about two dozen US areas and drew participants whose ages spanned roughly 18 to 89 years. The source material was PBMCs or T cells enriched from blood (not recorded which). The receptor was isolated from a middle-aged man who had recovered from COVID-19. The chain carries TRBV9 and TRBJ2-3; TRBD1 aligns across 11 bases. CDR3: CASSTPGTGGRNTDTQYF. The CDR3 DNA reads TGTGCCAGCAGCACCCCGGGGACAGGGGGTCGAAACACAGATACGCAGTATTTT.